This TCR beta chain was found in a study of vaccination and CD4 T cells after COVID-19. This clonotype turned up a few times. Its antigen is not known. Germline assignment: CDR1 SNHLY and CDR2 FYNNEI. CDR3 length: 11 residues. Trimming removed 3 bases at V and 7 bases at J, with 6 bases between. At the Johns Hopkins FTIC core, DNA taken from cultured CD4+ T cells was sequenced by way of the Oncomine TCR Beta short-read assay. MiXCR was run by TCRdb on the PCR reads, yielding one entry per CDR3 protein. Here the sample spans about 21,000 distinct CDR3 sequences, 60% being singletons. Treatment here: approximately 9-day PBMC culture with coronavirus spike peptide pools or control peptides (ViraFEST assay).

The receptor was isolated from a human donor who had recovered from COVID-19. The chain couples TRBV2 to TRBJ2-5; D gene uncertain. The sequencing here drew on CD4+ T cells from blood, cultured in vitro, taken after SARS-CoV-2 vaccination. The chain's CDR3 is CASSEGGTQYF. The CDR3 DNA is TGTGCCAGCAGTGAGGGTGGGACCCAGTACTTC.